This T cell receptor (beta chain) was found in a study of T cell repertoires in cytomegalovirus infection (dated by TCRdb to between 2017 and 2020). For the wider study: Donor HLA type was relevant to the analysis, as public TCR beta signatures indicated carriage of CMV infection together with the matching HLA type.

This clonotype was seen at least ten times. The target of this receptor is not known. Nothing much larger sits one base from this clone, and base qualities are not available. What the work shows at the level of the full study, not this receptor alone: Cumulative frequency of public TCR beta family members discriminated carriers of CMV infection plus the relevant HLA type in this cohort and an independent approximately 370-donor cohort. The ex vivo response was dominated by HLA-C-restricted CMV-specific TCR beta clonotypes, and the single most frequent clonotype in two of eight donors was supplied by these HLA-C-restricted clonotypes.

The germline V gene provides CDR1 SGHTA and CDR2 FQGNSA. V is pruned by 5 bases and J by 4 bases, leaving 14 bases of the junction without a gene match. Including cysteine and phenylalanine, the CDR3 has 19 amino acids. Of all the DNA, just the CDR3 is kept, 57 bases in frame from base 1. Sequencing was performed on an Illumina HiSeq 1500. Clones were called with MiXCR by TCRdb after fastp trimmed the public reads at Q25, and only in-frame beta chains were retained. Rows matching on CDR3 protein sequence are summarized as one entry with the most common DNA and genes. This sample gives fewer than 550,000 distinct CDR3 sequences in total; less than 30% of them show up just once. The leading ten clones occupy over 10% of the sample.

The chain is encoded by TRBV7-2 joined to TRBJ2-3, and 14 junction bases match TRBD2. Specimen: PBMCs. The sequence was collected from a human donor in good health (CMV status not recorded). Some clones in this sample may be carry-over from other donors' samples. The sequenced DNA: TGTGCCAGCAGCGCGCCCCTGGGACTAGCGGGAGCCCCGGCAGATACGCAGTATTTT. It is translated as CASSAPLGLAGAPADTQYF.